One and the same sample provided the 15 T cell receptor beta chains below, sequenced in a study of T cell changes during pregnancy in multiple sclerosis. TCRdb's copy holds only in-frame clones and misses some; the assay was immunoSEQ multiplex PCR. Among 35,000 to 40,000 clones, around 90% were seen once, and the ten largest hold roughly 1.2%. Sequences were derived from CD4+ T cells from peripheral blood mononuclear cells, sampled before pregnancy. These receptors were collected from a female donor with multiple sclerosis, enrolled in a pregnancy study.

The chain has TRBV28 and TRBJ2-1, with D maybe TRBD2 (5 bases). Germline assignment: CDR1 MDHEN and CDR2 SYDVKM. The CDR3 runs to 13 residues. Trimming pared 8 bases from V and 2 bases from J, leaving 10 bases between. This chain's CDR3 is CASSTGTYNEQFF. The CDR3 nucleotides are TGTGCCAGCTCAACGGGGACCTACAATGAGCAGTTCTTC.

The genes are TRBV14 and TRBJ2-6; D unclear. Germline CDR1 reads SGHDN; CDR2 reads FVKESK. Trimming cost V 4 bases and J 1 base, with 11 bases left between them. The CDR3 is made up of 16 amino acids. The CDR3 DNA reads TGTGCCAGCAGCCCCTATTTTAAATCTGGGGCCAACGTCCTGACTTTC. It codes for CASSPYFKSGANVLTF.

V usage is TRBV6-1 and J usage is TRBJ2-7, with TRBD2 matching 8 bases. The CDR3 is 13 amino acids. V lost 0 bases to trimming and J lost 7 bases; unmatched junction nucleotides: 2. Per the germline V gene, CDR1 is MNHNS and CDR2 is SASEGT. The CDR3 nucleotides are TGTGCCAGCAGTGAAGCCCGCGGGAGGGAGCAGTACTTC. As protein: CASSEARGREQYF.

The chain combines TRBV27 with TRBJ1-1; a weak D match, TRBD1 (6 bases). V was cut by 2 bases and J by 1 base, with 11 bases left in between. The CDR3 length is 15 residues. The germline V gene encodes CDR1 MNHEY and CDR2 SMNVEV (reference sequence). The chain's CDR3 is CASSLETGQNTEAFF. The CDR3 region has the DNA TGTGCCAGCAGTTTAGAGACGGGACAGAACACTGAAGCTTTCTTT.

This clone is a singleton in its sample. This specimen includes other DNA sequences encoding the same CDR3. The chain uses TRBV19 and TRBJ1-1; D is uncertain. V was cut by 3 bases and J by 4 bases, with 12 bases left in between. CDR1 and CDR2 from the germline V gene are LNHDA and SQIVND (reference sequence). CDR3 length equals 14 residues. The CDR3 sequence: CASSMAGGGTEAFF. The CDR3 DNA is TGTGCCAGTAGTATGGCAGGTGGAGGCACTGAAGCTTTCTTT.

This clone was counted a single time. An end of the junction differs from the germline gene, which may be a read error. This chain connects TRBV7-7 to TRBJ1-1; 10 nucleotides line up with TRBD1. The CDR3 extends over 14 amino acids. Looked up from germline, CDR1 is SSHAT and CDR2 is FNYEAQ (reference sequence). The DNA of the CDR3 is TGTGCTAGCAGCGACCTCCGGGACAGGGGCGTAACTTTCTTT. Its translation is CASSDLRDRGVTFF.

V and J are TRBV28 and TRBJ1-1; D possibly corresponds to TRBD1 (5 bases). In germline, CDR1 is MDHEN, CDR2 SYDVKM. Trimming removed 7 bases at V and 1 base at J, with 19 bases between. The CDR3 has 16 residues. The CDR3 nucleotides read TGTGCCAGCACCCTCTCGAAGGGCCAGGGGAACACTGAAGCTTTCTTT. It specifies CASTLSKGQGNTEAFF.

The CDR3 loop reads CSGGTALNTEAFF. The CDR3 nucleotides read TGCAGCGGAGGGACAGCTCTGAACACTGAAGCTTTCTTT. The rearrangement joins TRBV29-1 to TRBJ1-1; 7 positions agree with TRBD1. Germline CDR1 and CDR2: SQVTM and ANQGSEA. V was pared by 7 bases and J by 0 bases, with 5 bases of the junction left unmatched. This CDR3 is 13 amino acids long. Based on the CDR3 plus reference TRBV29-1 and TRBJ1-1, the full variable domain is SAVISQKPSRDICQRGTSLTIQCQVDSQVTMMFWYRQQPGQSLTLIATANQGSEATYESGFVIDKFPISRPNLTFSTLTVSNMSPEDSSIYLCSGGTALNTEAFFGQGTRLTVV.

There are a few counts of this clone. The chain combines TRBV30 with TRBJ1-4, with a tentative D call TRBD1 (6 bases). Germline V CDR1 and CDR2: GTSNPN, SVGIG (reference sequence). V gave up 0 bases and J gave up 13 bases, with 9 bases separating them. The CDR3 length is 11 residues. CDR3 sequence (DNA): TGTGCCTGGAGTGTACGAGGGGGACTGTTTTTT. Translating it yields CAWSVRGGLFF.

This rearrangement joins TRBV5-6 to TRBJ2-7; D gene unclear. This CDR3 comprises 17 residues. CDR1 and CDR2 from the germline V gene are SGHDT and YYEEEE. Trimming shortened V by 0 bases and J by 2 bases, and 18 bases separated the two germline ends. The CDR3 nucleotides read TGTGCCAGCAGCTTGGAAGTTGGGTGGGCAATTCCCTACGAGCAGTACTTC. Translating gives CASSLEVGWAIPYEQYF.

V usage is TRBV6-5 and J usage is TRBJ2-7; D might be TRBD1 (5 bases). V was clipped by 0 bases and J by 4 bases, with 13 bases between them. The germline gives CDR1 MNHEY, CDR2 SVGAGI. This CDR3 spans 15 amino acids. The CDR3 DNA is TGTGCCAGCAGTTACTCCCAGGGCAGATTATACGAGCAGTACTTC. Translated, it gives CASSYSQGRLYEQYF.

The rearrangement joins TRBV19 to TRBJ2-3; tentatively, D is TRBD2 (5 bases). The CDR3 runs 14 residues. Trimming shortened V by 7 bases and J by 4 bases, and 15 bases separated the two germline ends. Looked up from germline, CDR1 is LNHDA and CDR2 is SQIVND (reference sequence). The CDR3 DNA sequence: TGTGCCAGTACCACGCCCGACTACCCAGATACGCAGTATTTT. Translating gives CASTTPDYPDTQYF.

The chain is built from TRBV4-1 and TRBJ2-7; D is possibly TRBD1 (6 bases). Germline V lookup: CDR1 MGHRA, CDR2 YSYEKL. Trimming took off 2 bases at V and 3 bases at J, with 14 bases between the two ends. This CDR3 spans 15 amino acids. The CDR3 protein is CASSQYSGHLYEQYF. The CDR3 DNA is TGCGCCAGCAGCCAATACTCGGGACACCTCTACGAGCAGTACTTC.

The chain recombines TRBV15 with TRBJ2-3; D might be TRBD1 (5 bases). With 4 bases removed from V and 3 bases from J, the gap between germline ends came to 14 bases. This CDR3 region has 15 residues. Per germline, CDR1 LNHNV and CDR2 YYDKDF (reference sequence). The DNA for the CDR3 is TGTGCCACCAGCACCAGAAGAAGGGGAACAGATACGCAGTATTTT. This sequence encodes CATSTRRRGTDTQYF.

This chain connects TRBV4-3 to TRBJ1-1; TRBD1 matches at 7 bases. CDR1 and CDR2 (germline): LGHNA, YSLEER. Unmatched junction bases numbered 4, after V lost 0 bases and J lost 6 bases. The CDR3 has 14 amino acids. The CDR3 sequence: CASSQDNRGAEAFF. CDR3 DNA: TGCGCCAGCAGCCAAGACAACAGGGGTGCTGAAGCTTTCTTT.